This TCR beta chain was obtained from a study of follicular helper T cells after annual influenza vaccination. CDR1 and CDR2 from the germline V gene are WSHSY and SAAADI. The CDR3 has 11 residues. The ends were cut back, 6 bases at V and 6 bases at J, with 7 bases in the middle. Time point given: 2015-2016 season, pre-vaccination. Subjects lived in the community and lacked influenza vaccine within the prior 6 months. Non-naive CD4+CXCR5+PD-1+ cTfh were sorted into ICOS+CD38+ and ICOS-CD38- fractions. Assay: immunoSEQ multiplex PCR; the TCRdb copy retains only in-frame clones and omits some. The sample lists 9,500 to 12,000 clones, approximately 81% seen once, with around 3.4% in the top ten.

This chain links TRBV10-2 with TRBJ2-3, with D unclear. The sequence derives from an adult who received the influenza vaccine. The specimen comprised CXCR5+ CD38- circulating T follicular helper cells from blood, sampled on the day of influenza vaccination. This sample's subset: circulating Tfh, non-naive CD4+CXCR5+PD-1+ (ICOS+CD38+ or ICOS-CD38-). CDR3 protein: CASSLEDTQYF. The CDR3 DNA is TGCGCCAGCAGCCTAGAGGATACGCAGTATTTT.